The rows below give T cell receptor beta chains drawn from one sample of a study of T-cell memory formation after mild COVID-19. Each CDR3 protein is one row after TCRdb ran MiXCR on the 5' RACE reads. The sample has approximately 340,000 distinct CDR3 sequences, less than 20% seen once. The sample comprised PBMCs or a T cell subset sorted from them (not recorded which). The receptors were sampled from a man aged 18 to 29 who had mild COVID-19 (a few samples of this study predate the infection). Cell type and time point are not known. The CDR3 runs from the conserved cysteine through the conserved F or W. D genes are given only for firm matches. A row's size may be missing; if present it is once, few, many or a size class.

CDR3nt,CDR3aa,abundance,d_gene,j_gene,v_gene
TGTGCCAGCAGCTTGGGGGGAGCCAAAAACATTCAGTACTTC,CASSLGGAKNIQYF,many,.,TRBJ2-4,TRBV7-2
TGTGCCAGCAGCCAAGATGTCGGGGGCCTTTCGAATTCACCCCTCCACTTT,CASSQDVGGLSNSPLHF,.,.,TRBJ1-6,TRBV3-1
TGTGCCAGCAGCCCAAGACAGGCAAAGAACACCGGGGAGCTGTTTTTT,CASSPRQAKNTGELFF,many,.,TRBJ2-2,TRBV7-8
TGTGCCAGCAGTTACAACGGGGAGAGGGATACGCAGTATTTT,CASSYNGERDTQYF,many,.,TRBJ2-3,TRBV6-5
TGTGCCAGCAGTTTCGGCACTAGCGGGGCCTACAATGAGCAGTTCTTC,CASSFGTSGAYNEQFF,.,TRBD2,TRBJ2-1,TRBV12-3/TRBV12-4
TGTGCCAGCAGTTTAATAGCGGGGCCCACAGATACGCAGTATTTT,CASSLIAGPTDTQYF,.,TRBD2,TRBJ2-3,TRBV12-3/TRBV12-4
TGTGCCAGCAGCCCGCGACTAGCGTCGAATGAGCAGTTCTTC,CASSPRLASNEQFF,.,TRBD2,TRBJ2-1,TRBV3-1
TGTGCCAGCAGGACCGGGACTACTGAAGCTTTCTTT,CASRTGTTEAFF,few,.,TRBJ1-1,TRBV6-2/TRBV6-3
TGCAGCGTTGAAGACAGCGGAATCACCGGGGAGCTGTTTTTT,CSVEDSGITGELFF,.,.,TRBJ2-2,TRBV29-1
TGCAGCGTTCGGGGGAATGAGCAGTTCTTC,CSVRGNEQFF,.,.,TRBJ2-1,TRBV29-1
TGTGCCAGCAGCGCGGGGCTACTAAATCAAGAGACCCAGTACTTC,CASSAGLLNQETQYF,few,.,TRBJ2-5,TRBV9
TGTGCCAGCAGCTTAGGAGCGACCCTTCGCACAGATACGCAGTATTTT,CASSLGATLRTDTQYF,few,.,TRBJ2-3,TRBV7-3
TGTGCCATCAGTGACCCTCGGGACGAGCAGTACTTC,CAISDPRDEQYF,.,.,TRBJ2-7,TRBV10-3
TGCGCCAGCAGCTTGGCCTTAGCAGGTCGGGATGAAGCTTTCTTT,CASSLALAGRDEAFF,.,.,TRBJ1-1,TRBV5-1
TGTGCCAGCAGCGACGGTGGGGGCAACACTGAAGCTTTCTTT,CASSDGGGNTEAFF,many,.,TRBJ1-1,TRBV9
TGTGCCAGCAGTTCAACGGACCCTGAGACGCAGTATTTT,CASSSTDPETQYF,.,.,TRBJ2-3,TRBV6-5
TGTGCCAGCAGCGTAGGGGGTTCAGCTAACTATGGCTACACCTTC,CASSVGGSANYGYTF,.,.,TRBJ1-2,TRBV9
TGTGCCAGCAGCTCCCCGGCCCGAACTCATACGCAGTATTTT,CASSSPARTHTQYF,.,.,TRBJ2-3,TRBV7-2
TGTGCCAGTAGTATAGGCGGACAGGGGACGTACTACGAGCAGTACTTC,CASSIGGQGTYYEQYF,.,TRBD1,TRBJ2-7,TRBV19
TGTGCCAGCAGCCTGCCGGGGCGGCAGCCCCAGCATTTT,CASSLPGRQPQHF,.,.,TRBJ1-5,TRBV6-6
TGTGCCAGCAGCTCGATCGGGGGAAACACCGGGGAGCTGTTTTTT,CASSSIGGNTGELFF,.,.,TRBJ2-2,TRBV11-2
TGTGCCATCAGGGCAGAAAGCACAGATACGCAGTATTTT,CAIRAESTDTQYF,many,.,TRBJ2-3,TRBV10-3
TGTGCCAGCAGCGTAGAGGGCGACAGGGGGCCGAACACTGAAGCTTTCTTT,CASSVEGDRGPNTEAFF,few,TRBD1,TRBJ1-1,TRBV9
TGTGCCATCAGCACAGGGGCTAGCACAGATACGCAGTATTTT,CAISTGASTDTQYF,few,TRBD1,TRBJ2-3,TRBV10-3
TGCAGTGGGACCCCAGGGCCCCCTGAAGCTTTCTTT,CSGTPGPPEAFF,few,.,TRBJ1-1,TRBV20-1
TGTGCCAGCAGCGGGGGGACTAGCGGTCCCTACGAGCAGTACTTC,CASSGGTSGPYEQYF,few,TRBD2,TRBJ2-7,TRBV9
TGTGCCAGCAGTTTGTGGGGGGGTTCCTACGAGCAGTACTTC,CASSLWGGSYEQYF,few,TRBD2,TRBJ2-7,TRBV12-3/TRBV12-4
TGTGCCAGCAGTTCACGGGGGGATGGCTACACCTTC,CASSSRGDGYTF,.,.,TRBJ1-2,TRBV27
TGTGCCACCAGCTGGGGGAACACCATATATTTT,CATSWGNTIYF,.,.,TRBJ1-3,TRBV15
TGTGCCAGCTCACCACTACCTAGCACAGATACGCAGTATTTT,CASSPLPSTDTQYF,few,.,TRBJ2-3,TRBV18
TGTGCCAGCAGTCACCGACTCCCGGGACAGGGGAACACTGAAGCTTTCTTT,CASSHRLPGQGNTEAFF,few,TRBD1,TRBJ1-1,TRBV6-5
TGTGCCAGCAGTCCCAGGTCTGACCAGTACTTC,CASSPRSDQYF,.,.,TRBJ2-5,TRBV12-3/TRBV12-4
TGTGCCAGCAGCTTAACCCCCCCAAAGGGATCCTATAATTCACCCCTCCACTTT,CASSLTPPKGSYNSPLHF,.,.,TRBJ1-6,TRBV11-2
TGTGCCAGCAGTAGGGAGGGTTCACCCCTCCACTTT,CASSREGSPLHF,few,.,TRBJ1-6,TRBV6-5
TGTGCCAGCAGTTACGAAAAACCCAACGAGCAGTACTTC,CASSYEKPNEQYF,many,.,TRBJ2-7,TRBV6-2/TRBV6-3
TGCGCCAGCAGCCAAGATCTAGGGACGTCGTGGAACACTGAAGCTTTCTTT,CASSQDLGTSWNTEAFF,.,.,TRBJ1-1,TRBV4-1
TGTGCCAGCAGTTTAGGGGGCGGGGTCTACAATGAGCAGTTCTTC,CASSLGGGVYNEQFF,few,.,TRBJ2-1,TRBV12-3/TRBV12-4
TGTGCCAGCAGCCCAACCTATAATTCACCCCTCCACTTT,CASSPTYNSPLHF,few,.,TRBJ1-6,TRBV7-2
TGTGCCAGCAGCCCAGCGGGGCGATACAATGAGCAGTTCTTC,CASSPAGRYNEQFF,.,TRBD2,TRBJ2-1,TRBV3-1
TGCAGTGCTAGAGATCGTGCGGGTGAGACCCAGTACTTC,CSARDRAGETQYF,few,.,TRBJ2-5,TRBV20-1
TGTGCCAGCAGCGGGGGAACCCTAAGGATTAAGCGGAATTCACCCCTCCACTTT,CASSGGTLRIKRNSPLHF,.,.,TRBJ1-6,TRBV7-9
TGTGCCAGTAGTATCCCACAGAATAACTATGGCTACACCTTC,CASSIPQNNYGYTF,once,.,TRBJ1-2,TRBV19
TGCAGCATAGCCCGGACAGGGGTCACCGGGGAGCTGTTTTTT,CSIARTGVTGELFF,few,TRBD1,TRBJ2-2,TRBV29-1
TGTGCCAGCAGTTTTGGCTCCTATGGCTACACCTTC,CASSFGSYGYTF,.,.,TRBJ1-2,TRBV12-3/TRBV12-4
TGTGCCAGCAGCCCCTACAGGGATGTCCAAGAGACCCAGTACTTC,CASSPYRDVQETQYF,.,.,TRBJ2-5,TRBV12-3/TRBV12-4
TGCGCCAGCAGCTTGGTCCTTAGCGGGGGGGCGTATACGCAGTATTTT,CASSLVLSGGAYTQYF,.,TRBD2,TRBJ2-3,TRBV5-1
TGCGCCAGCAGCCAAGAGGCCAGGGGGGACTATCAAGAGACCCAGTACTTC,CASSQEARGDYQETQYF,few,.,TRBJ2-5,TRBV4-3
TGTGCCAGCAGCCCCTACTCGGATGAGCAGTTCTTC,CASSPYSDEQFF,.,.,TRBJ2-1,TRBV7-2
TGTGCCAGCAGCTTAATGTATTTAGGCTACACCTTC,CASSLMYLGYTF,few,.,TRBJ1-2,TRBV7-2
TGCGCCAGCAGCCGAGCTTCTGGTGGCTACACCTTC,CASSRASGGYTF,.,.,TRBJ1-2,TRBV4-1
TGTGCCAGCACCCAGGGGCTCTATGGCTACACCTTC,CASTQGLYGYTF,few,.,TRBJ1-2,TRBV11-2
TGCGCCAGCGGAGCGGGGGGGCGCGAGACCCAGTACTTC,CASGAGGRETQYF,.,TRBD2,TRBJ2-5,TRBV10-2
TGTGCCAGCAGCCCCCTCGGGGGTGGGGAGACCCAGTACTTC,CASSPLGGGETQYF,few,.,TRBJ2-5,TRBV7-2
TGTGCCAGCAGGTCCGGCTCCTATAATTCACCCCTCCACTTT,CASRSGSYNSPLHF,few,.,TRBJ1-6,TRBV27
TGTGCCAGCAGCCAAGCCGCATCGGAGACCCAGTACTTC,CASSQAASETQYF,.,.,TRBJ2-5,TRBV3-1
TGTGCCAGCAGCTCCGGGCCCCACTATGGCTACACCTTC,CASSSGPHYGYTF,once,.,TRBJ1-2,TRBV7-9
TGTGCCAGCAAGGGCTCCCACCGGTCGGCAGATACGCAGTATTTT,CASKGSHRSADTQYF,few,.,TRBJ2-3,TRBV6-2/TRBV6-3
TGCGCCAGCAGCCAAGAAGCTACCTGGACAGGGGGAAATGAAAAACTGTTTTTT,CASSQEATWTGGNEKLFF,many,TRBD1,TRBJ1-4,TRBV4-3
TGTGCCAGCAGTAACCCACGGCAGCCCCAGCATTTT,CASSNPRQPQHF,few,.,TRBJ1-5,TRBV6-2/TRBV6-3
TGTGCCAGCAGCTCTCAGGGGGCGTGGGAGACCCAGTACTTC,CASSSQGAWETQYF,.,TRBD1,TRBJ2-5,TRBV7-3